The sequence of this T cell receptor (beta chain) was determined in a study of blood T cell repertoires in COVID-19 (dated by TCRdb to the early 2020s). With regard to the full study: The collaborator samples originated in the United States, Italy and Spain and spanned the acute and convalescent phases of COVID-19. Nearly every sample came with metadata listing a de-identified subject ID, COVID-19 status, age in years and sex. The material from the prospective study consisted of cDNA or gDNA derived from T cells, B-cell-depleted T cells, or PBMCs. A freely available public database, intended as a resource for researchers studying the immune response to SARS-CoV-2, is where the repertoires were released. Subjects who had been exposed to COVID-19, were actively infected with it, or had recovered from it provided the deeply sampled blood TCRbeta repertoires that made up the dataset. Where available, HLA class I and class II types were obtained from metadata supplied by the sample provider rather than from assay-based typing. Samples were obtained from the ongoing ImmuneRACE study (first 160 participants) and from some 1,300 subjects provided by 6 global collaborators.

In the prospective study, participants were roughly 18 to 90 years old, resided in under 30 geographic areas of the United States, and were enrolled through a virtual design. To assign participants to cohorts, the prospective study relied on clinical history that participants themselves reported in a screening survey and a study questionnaire. Recovered participants in ImmuneRACE Cohort 3 were defined by two consecutive negative NP/OP PCR tests, clearance by a healthcare professional, or resolution of symptoms. In the prospective study, whole blood, serum and a nasopharyngeal or oropharyngeal swab were collected from each participant by mobile phlebotomists. Over a roughly two-month period, participants in the prospective study had the option of providing additional blood draws and questionnaires. Before DNA extraction, blood samples from the prospective study were shipped at room temperature or frozen.

The immunoSEQ Assay, a bias-controlled multiplex PCR, was used to amplify TCRbeta CDR3 regions from genomic DNA. The published analysis was carried out like this. The number of nucleated cells in each sample was estimated from the amplification of reference gene primers within the assay. To quantify the absolute abundance of each unique TCRbeta CDR3 rearrangement, sequence reads were collapsed and filtered. For each sample, productive Simpson clonality was calculated as the square root of Simpson's diversity index across productive rearrangements. What TCRdb holds here is the immuneACCESS table cut down to in-frame rearrangements. Part of the clones is not present; checked against another copy, under half of the missing clones reflect an unresolved V gene, and the others are unexplained. The DNA was the basis for D and trimming; V, J and clone size are from that table. This sample lists a few hundred thousand clones; roughly 90% were detected once. The ten largest clones take up approximately 18% of the sample.

Study-wide conclusions, independent of this receptor: The amount of clinical and demographic metadata varied by source and participant and was provided uncurated.

The junction shows trimming of 0 bases on V and 0 bases on J, plus 12 bases between the germline ends. The cysteine opens and the phenylalanine closes a CDR3 of 16 amino acids. Only the CDR3 portion is preserved as DNA: 48 bases, with reading frame beginning at the first base. The germline V gene gives CDR1 as MNHEY and CDR2 as SVGAGI. About this clone itself: The antigen it binds to is not known. No base qualities exist here, and no much larger clone lies one base off it.

The sequence was obtained from a woman in her twenties or thirties who had recovered from COVID-19. The specimen sequenced was PBMCs or T cells enriched from blood (not recorded which). This chain is built from TRBV6-5 and TRBJ2-7; no D gene is confidently identified. CDR3 region: CASSYSSGPPSYEQYF. The DNA sequence is TGTGCCAGCAGTTACTCGTCAGGCCCCCCCTCCTACGAGCAGTACTTC.